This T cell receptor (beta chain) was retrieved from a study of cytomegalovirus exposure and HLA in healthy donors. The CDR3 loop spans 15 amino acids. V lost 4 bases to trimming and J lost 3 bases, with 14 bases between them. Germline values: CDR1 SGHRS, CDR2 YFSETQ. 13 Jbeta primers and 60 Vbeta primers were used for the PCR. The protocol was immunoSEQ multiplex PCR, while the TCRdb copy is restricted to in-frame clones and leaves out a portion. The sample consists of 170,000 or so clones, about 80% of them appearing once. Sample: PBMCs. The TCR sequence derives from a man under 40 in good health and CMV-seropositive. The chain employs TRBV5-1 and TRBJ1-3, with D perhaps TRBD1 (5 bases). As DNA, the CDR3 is TGCGCCAGCAGCCAGGACACGGCGCTTGGAAACACCATATATTTT. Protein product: CASSQDTALGNTIYF.